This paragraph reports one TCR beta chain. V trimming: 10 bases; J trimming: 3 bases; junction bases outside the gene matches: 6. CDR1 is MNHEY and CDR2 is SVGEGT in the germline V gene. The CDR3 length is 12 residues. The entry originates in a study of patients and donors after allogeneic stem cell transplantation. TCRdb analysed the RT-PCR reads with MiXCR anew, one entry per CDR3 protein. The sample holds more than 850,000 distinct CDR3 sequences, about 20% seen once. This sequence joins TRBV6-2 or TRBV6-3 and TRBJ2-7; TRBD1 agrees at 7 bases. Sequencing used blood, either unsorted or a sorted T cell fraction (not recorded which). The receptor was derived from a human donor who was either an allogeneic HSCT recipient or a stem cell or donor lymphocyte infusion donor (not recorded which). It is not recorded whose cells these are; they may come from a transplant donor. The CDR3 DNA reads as TGTGCCAAGGGACAGACTAACTACGAGCAGTACTTC. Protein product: CAKGQTNYEQYF.